The next 8 T cell receptor beta chains were all read from a single sample in a study of cytomegalovirus exposure and HLA in healthy donors (dated by TCRdb to between 2016 and 2019). The method behind the library was the immunoSEQ multiplex PCR assay. For the multiplex PCR, a mixture combining 60 forward primers for TCR Vbeta segments and 13 reverse primers for TCR Jbeta segments was used. TCRdb took this table from immuneACCESS and kept in-frame rearrangements with V and J called. Such tables lack part of the clones; where checked against another copy, unresolved V genes explain under half of the gap, and the rest is unexplained. The sample table records approximately 160,000 clones; roughly 70% of these occur just once. The ten top clones hold around 3% of the sample. The sample consisted of PBMCs. All receptors come from a woman in her forties or fifties in good health and CMV-seropositive.

V is TRBV7-2 and J is TRBJ2-3; possibly TRBD2 for D (6 bases). The CDR3 sequence is 15 residues long. The germline V and J ends were trimmed by 6 bases and 0 bases, with 13 bases remaining between them. CDR1 is SGHTA and CDR2 is FQGNSA in the germline V gene. Here the CDR3 reads CASSLNGGSTDTQYF. CDR3 DNA: TGTGCCAGCAGTTTAAACGGGGGTAGCACAGATACGCAGTATTTT.

This clone has just one count. The chain couples TRBV6-1 to TRBJ2-3; 9 nucleotides agree with TRBD2. V shed 6 bases, J shed 5 bases, and the junction held 3 bases outside the gene matches. This CDR3 contains 13 residues. Germline V gene sequence: CDR1 MNHNS, CDR2 SASEGT. In nucleotides, the CDR3 is TGTGCCAGCAGCGGACTAGCGTTAGATACGCAGTATTTT. Its protein is CASSGLALDTQYF.

J is TRBJ1-6 and V is TRBV5-6, with a possible D match to TRBD1 (6 bases). Trimming shortened V by 0 bases and J by 3 bases, and 10 bases separated the two germline ends. The CDR3 is 16 amino acids. Germline V CDR1 and CDR2: SGHDT, YYEEEE. The CDR3 bases are TGTGCCAGCAGCTTGGGGGGGCCGATCTATAATTCACCCCTCCACTTT. Residues: CASSLGGPIYNSPLHF.

The chain uses TRBV14 and TRBJ2-1, with TRBD1 identical over 7 bases. CDR3 length: 13 residues. Unmatched junction bases numbered 4, after V lost 2 bases and J lost 9 bases. Per germline, CDR1 SGHDN and CDR2 FVKESK. The CDR3 DNA follows: TGTGCCAGCAGCCAAAGGGGGCTGGCTGAGCAGTTCTTC. Translating gives CASSQRGLAEQFF.

The genes are TRBV6-1 and TRBJ2-7; TRBD2 is a possible D gene (5 bases). CDR1 is MNHNS, CDR2 SASEGT, per germline. The CDR3 contains 13 residues. The V and J ends lost 10 bases and 4 bases respectively, with 17 bases between them. The CDR3 region has the DNA TGTGCCACCTACCCCGGGATCCGATACGAGCAGTACTTC. It translates to CATYPGIRYEQYF.

V usage is TRBV6-5 and J usage is TRBJ1-5, with D maybe TRBD1 (5 bases). The CDR3 is 13 amino acids. V lost 5 bases, J lost 11 bases, and 16 bases lay in between. Germline CDR1 reads MNHEY; CDR2 reads SVGAGI. The CDR3 spells CASSLGIGVSQHF. CDR3 coding DNA: TGTGCCAGCAGTCTGGGGATAGGGGTGTCCCAGCATTTT.

The chain is built from TRBV27 and TRBJ2-3; TRBD2 aligns across 9 bases. Germline CDR1 MNHEY, CDR2 SMNVEV (reference sequence). The CDR3 has 19 amino acids. V was clipped by 4 bases and J by 4 bases; unmatched bases: 18. DNA of the CDR3: TGTGCCAGCAGTTCTTTGCCCGCAGGAGCTAGCGGGAAAGCAGATACGCAGTATTTT. Amino acids: CASSSLPAGASGKADTQYF.

This clone was seen a few times. V gene TRBV2 combines with J gene TRBJ1-1; 7 nucleotides match TRBD1. Looked up from germline, CDR1 is SNHLY and CDR2 is FYNNEI. Unmatched junction bases numbered 5, after V lost 6 bases and J lost 7 bases. This CDR3 is built from 12 residues. The CDR3 sequence is CASSYRGGEAFF. The CDR3 DNA is TGTGCCAGCAGCTACAGGGGCGGTGAAGCTTTCTTT. Filled out from reference TRBV2 and TRBJ1-1, the complete variable domain reads EPEVTQTPSHQVTQMGQEVILRCVPISNHLYFYWYRQILGQKVEFLVSFYNNEISEKSEIFDDQFSVERPDGSNFTLKIRSTKLEDSAMYFCASSYRGGEAFFGQGTRLTVV.